A single TCR beta chain is shown here with its context. The antigen it binds to is not known. Qualities for individual bases were not recorded, and no much larger clone is one base off. Libraries were prepared through the immunoSEQ multiplex PCR assay. A mixture of 60 forward primers for TCR Vbeta segments and 13 reverse primers for TCR Jbeta segments was used in the multiplex PCR. The CDR3 region of rearranged TCR beta genes was amplified from genomic DNA with a multiplex PCR assay. Amplified TCR beta libraries were sequenced as 87-base-pair reads on the Illumina HiSeq System. On the authors' methods: In a later analysis, roughly 80 million unique TCR beta chains were counted across the roughly 610 repertoires, and about 9.9 million of these chains were shared by at least two donors. Raw reads were error-corrected and collapsed into unique sequences with a nearest-neighbor algorithm that merged closely related sequences to remove PCR and sequencing errors. Alignment of CDR3 sequences to IMGT reference sequences was used to assign V, D and J gene segments. Each retained sequence needed at least a six-nucleotide match to both a V gene segment and a J gene segment. A rearrangement was called productive if the CDR3 had no stop codons and remained in frame with V and J, and every other rearrangement was called non-productive. Following IMGT convention, CDR3 was defined as the stretch from the second conserved V-encoded cysteine to the conserved J-encoded phenylalanine. The earlier analysis of a few hundred of the donors excluded any sequence lacking an unambiguous match to a single V gene segment. In an earlier analysis of a few hundred of the donors, V segments were called functional above 56.7% productive rearrangements and were called segregating when the between-donor standard deviation exceeded 5%. A statistical classification framework was built to diagnose cytomegalovirus status from the catalog of TCR beta chain sequences. In a later analysis, TCR nucleotide sequences were compared against IMGT/GENE-DB human TR gene sequences so that V and J genes could be assigned. In a later analysis, CDR3 sequences and most-parsimonious VDJ recombination scenarios were assigned using the TCRdist pipeline. In a later analysis, each TCR beta chain was defined by its CDR3 amino acid sequence together with its V-gene family, and reads without a unique V-gene family were excluded. A later analysis removed 592 highly shared, low-generation-probability nucleotide sequences to deal with suspected cross-contamination and a sequencing artifact. In a later analysis, a clonal expansion index for each public chain was calculated from normalized within-repertoire ranks of inferred template counts. A later analysis computed generation probabilities with a VDJ recombination model fitted to out-of-frame rearrangements, and checked the results against IGoR. In a later analysis, TCR-TCR, TCR-HLA and TCR-CMV co-occurrence was scored with hypergeometric tests, and a repertoire-size bias correction was applied to TCR pairs. In a later analysis, false discovery rates were estimated by permuting HLA or CMV assignments 20 times. In a later analysis, co-occurring TCRs were grouped using DBSCAN, with TCRdist sequence similarity added in when clustering inside HLA-allele-positive subsets. Repertoires with fewer than 30,000 or more than 120,000 public chains were left out of co-occurrence clustering, as were about 5 repertoires with anomalous nucleotide sharing. TCRdb's version of the immuneACCESS table is confined to in-frame rearrangements and falls short of the full clone set. An unresolved V gene accounts for under half of the shortfall where checked; the remainder is of unknown origin. The DNA was the basis for D and trimming; V, J and clone size are from that table. The sample profile shows approximately 250,000 clones; approximately 81% of them were found once. The ten largest clones capture 0.24% of the sample.

This entry comes from a study of cytomegalovirus exposure and HLA in healthy donors (dated by TCRdb to the late 2010s). For the wider study: An earlier analysis of roughly 500 of the donors reported 250 to 350 Gb of sequence data and around 100 million unique TCR beta sequences obtained from 180 million or so T cells. Using immunosequencing, the study profiled T cell repertoires from about 620 subjects and related those repertoires to cytomegalovirus serostatus. The study was designed to test whether signatures of past pathogen exposure could be identified by cataloging public T cell receptors. All discovery cohort repertoires had been generated using a single sequencing platform. Roughly 300 gigabases of sequencing data and 70 million to 85 million unique TCR sequences were included in an early release covering around 650 HLA-typed donors. Because of strong linkage in the cohort, five DR-DQ haplotypes were treated as single units for association and clustering. A later genetic analysis took genome-wide SNP genotypes for about 65% of the roughly 670 donors and used that subset as a discovery cohort. Typing coverage varied by locus: roughly 629-640 donors for A, B, C, DRB1 and DQB1; approximately 560 for DQA1; about 570 for DPA1; approximately 490 for DPB1. To decide whether each TCR beta V gene segment behaved as functional or pseudogenic, an earlier analysis of nearly 600 of the donors relied on high-throughput TCR beta sequencing. A later analysis re-examined previously published TCR beta repertoires from just over 650 donors and added high-resolution HLA genotyping to investigate patterns of TCR occurrence. Along with the approximately 700-subject first cohort, a separate validation cohort of over a hundred different subjects was used. In the later analysis, no new phenotypic data were used to find candidate immune exposures; instead, reliance was placed on TCR beta sequences and their occurrence across donors. Both class I and class II loci were covered by HLA typing, at four-digit resolution. High-throughput TCR immunosequencing, statistical association of individual TCRs with disease status, and machine learning were combined to predict cytomegalovirus infection status. Donor age, sex, ethnicity and CMV serostatus were collected together with the repertoire data. The genetic ancestry cluster associated with self-reported Caucasian donors included 70% to 85% of the 350 to 500 genotyped donors. Across 300 to 400 genotyped donors of the cohort, an average of about 240,000 unique TCR beta nucleotide sequences per donor were sequenced, and roughly 18% of those sequences were non-productive. On the study overall, not on this receptor specifically: According to the authors, the approach could potentially be generalized to other disease states and immunological phenotypes. A total of fewer than 200 TCR beta chains were listed by the study as associated with cytomegalovirus. In a later analysis, HLA-associated TCR beta chains were found to be more clonally expanded and to have lower generation probabilities than equally common non-associated chains. An earlier analysis of approximately 590 of the donors showed that most TCR beta V segments appeared in productive rearrangements either about 90% or about 30% of the time, which broadly matched IMGT annotations. A later genetic analysis associated a missense DCLRE1C variant with V-gene and J-gene trimming of TCR beta chains, and an independent cohort replicated the association. A further reported finding was that TCR beta sequences accurately predicted the HLA-A and HLA-B alleles for most subjects in the first cohort. Immune exposure information for the cohort was limited to CMV serostatus. A few of the identified cytomegalovirus-associated TCR beta chains were confirmed in vitro to be specific for cytomegalovirus antigens. Because counts were too low, roughly 18 rarely observed V segments, including chromosome 9 orphons, were left out of the earlier analysis of 587 of the donors. Most CMV-associated TCR beta chains appeared to be HLA-restricted in a later analysis, and the HLA associations seemed to be driven largely by CMV exposure. Only TCR beta chains were sequenced in this cohort, and the absence of alpha or paired-chain data limited detectable features. The sequencing pipeline was judged likely to have produced a cluster of highly shared sequence variants as a technical artifact. Presence/absence analyses assumed roughly uniform sequencing depth across donors, an assumption that may not hold. Compared with the 666-donor mean, donors in an Asian-associated ancestry cluster had fewer N-insertions in productive TCRs, according to a later genetic analysis. A later analysis found that TCR association rates varied across HLA loci, with DRB1 alleles showing the most associated TCRs and HLA-C alleles the fewest. A later analysis reported that several top co-occurrence clusters appeared linked to parvovirus B19, influenza, CMV and Epstein-Barr virus. Strong co-occurrence of HLA alleles, especially DR and DQ, made assigning TCR associations to individual alleles difficult. Cytomegalovirus status was reported to be diagnosed by the classifier with high specificity and sensitivity in both the original and validation cohorts. Correlated functional status among segregating V segments might reflect linkage disequilibrium, but an unknown experimental factor could not be ruled out. HLA typing was unavailable for some donors at each locus, so association tests used only the typed subset. In a later analysis, around 15,000 TCR beta sequences were associated with specific HLA alleles at a false discovery rate of 0.05. Most TCR sequences were seen in very few donors, while some public TCRs were found in many individuals.

The cohort was made up of 500 to 800 healthy bone marrow donors. Cohort members were all nominally healthy when sampled, although unrecorded immune exposures were likely present. The donor tested CMV seronegative, placing the donor among the 350 or so seronegative members of the cohort. A peripheral blood sample was collected from each donor, and TCR beta sequencing was performed on peripheral blood mononuclear cells. The Qiagen DNeasy Blood Extraction Kit was used to extract genomic DNA from the blood cell samples. The receptor was derived from a girl aged 2-10 years in good health and CMV-seronegative. What was sequenced was PBMCs.

The sequence in DNA is TGTGCCAGCAGCCTCCGGACAGGGACCTACAATGAGCAGTTCTTC. Its product reads: CASSLRTGTYNEQFF. The rearranged chain carries TRBV9 and TRBJ2-1; 8 central nucleotides agree with TRBD1. Taken from the germline V gene, the CDR1 and CDR2 loops are SGDLS and YYNGEE. Ends trimmed: V by 4 bases, J by 2 bases; bases unmatched to a gene: 5. Taken from cysteine to phenylalanine, the CDR3 has 15 residues. This entry keeps only the CDR3 DNA: 45 bases, framed from base 1.